Listed below are T cell receptor beta chains from one sample, sequenced in a study of cytomegalovirus exposure and HLA in healthy donors. Libraries were prepared by immunoSEQ multiplex PCR; TCRdb keeps only in-frame clonotypes and omits some of them. The sample contains approximately 180,000 clones, about four fifths of which appear only once. The sequenced sample consisted of PBMCs. The source is a woman younger than 35 in good health and CMV-seronegative. Each CDR3 is given with its conserved first and last residue. The D gene is left open where the match is weak. Rows may omit the clone size; those that give it use once, few, many or a size class.

TRBJ2-7,.,TRBV15,TRBD2,CATSFSGSGEQYF,TGTGCCACCAGCTTCAGCGGGAGCGGCGAGCAGTACTTC
TRBJ1-2,.,TRBV5-4,.,CASSLEFGTYYGYTF,TGTGCCAGCAGCTTGGAGTTCGGGACTTACTATGGCTACACCTTC
TRBJ1-5,.,TRBV9,.,CASSARGEADTQHF,TGTGCCAGCAGCGCGCGAGGGGAGGCAGATACGCAGCATTTT
TRBJ2-2,.,TRBV19,.,CASSIADRPGGELFF,TGTGCCAGTAGTATAGCCGACAGACCCGGCGGGGAGCTGTTTTTT
TRBJ2-5,.,TRBV5-4,TRBD1,CASGDREETQYF,TGTGCCAGCGGCGACAGGGAAGAGACCCAGTACTTC
TRBJ1-2,.,TRBV6-5,TRBD1,CASSGQGAGYTF,TGTGCCAGCAGTGGACAGGGGGCGGGCTACACCTTC
TRBJ2-1,.,TRBV7-9,TRBD2,CASSSPRLAGGRNEQFF,TGTGCCAGCAGCTCCCCCCGACTAGCGGGAGGGCGGAATGAGCAGTTCTTC
TRBJ1-1,.,TRBV9,.,CASSVAPVETTLVTEAFF,TGTGCCAGCAGCGTAGCCCCCGTAGAGACGACTTTAGTAACTGAAGCTTTCTTT
TRBJ1-5,few,TRBV7-8,.,CASSSTGFNQPQHF,TGTGCCAGCAGTTCGACGGGTTTCAATCAGCCCCAGCATTTT
TRBJ2-7,.,TRBV5-6,TRBD1,CASSLQGYEQYF,TGTGCCAGCAGCTTACAGGGGTACGAGCAGTACTTC
TRBJ2-3,.,TRBV7-9,.,CASSLESPTDTQYF,TGTGCCAGCAGCTTAGAGAGCCCTACAGATACGCAGTATTTT
TRBJ2-1,.,TRBV13,.,CASSPSESGKQFF,TGTGCCAGCAGCCCTTCTGAGTCGGGGAAGCAGTTCTTC
TRBJ2-5,few,TRBV9,.,CASSVGTNQETQYF,TGTGCCAGCAGCGTAGGGACAAACCAAGAGACCCAGTACTTC
TRBJ1-2,.,TRBV7-2,.,CASSLQSNYGYTF,TGTGCCAGCAGCTTACAGTCCAACTATGGCTACACCTTC
TRBJ2-6,.,TRBV30,.,CAWSVPTSGANVLTF,TGTGCCTGGAGTGTACCGACTTCTGGGGCCAACGTCCTGACTTTC
TRBJ2-7,.,TRBV10-3,.,CAISKGLENSYEQYF,TGTGCCATCAGTAAGGGACTTGAGAACTCCTACGAGCAGTACTTC
TRBJ2-7,few,TRBV28,TRBD2,CASIPPGIAGVYEQYF,TGTGCCAGCATCCCACCAGGCATAGCGGGAGTCTACGAGCAGTACTTC
TRBJ1-5,.,TRBV7-2,TRBD1,CASSLRQGNQPQHF,TGTGCCAGCAGCCTAAGACAGGGTAATCAGCCCCAGCATTTT
TRBJ2-5,.,TRBV19,TRBD2,CASSKREGRYRETQYF,TGTGCCAGTAGTAAGCGGGAGGGAAGGTACAGAGAGACCCAGTACTTC
TRBJ1-5,few,TRBV30,.,CAWSLRGPSNQPQHF,TGTGCCTGGAGCCTCAGGGGACCGAGCAATCAGCCCCAGCATTTT
TRBJ2-3,.,TRBV6-5,.,CASSPAGARTDTQYF,TGTGCCAGCAGCCCTGCGGGGGCGAGGACAGATACGCAGTATTTT
TRBJ2-1,.,TRBV7-2,TRBD2,CASSLGPGLAGDEQFF,TGTGCCAGCAGCTTAGGGCCCGGACTAGCGGGAGATGAGCAGTTCTTC
TRBJ1-1,.,TRBV19,.,CASSITGEAAFF,TGTGCCAGTAGTATTACGGGGGAGGCAGCTTTCTTT
TRBJ2-3,once,TRBV19,.,CASSMGSSDTQYF,TGTGCCAGTAGTATGGGCTCTTCAGATACGCAGTATTTT
TRBJ2-3,.,TRBV7-2,.,CASSLMSGRTDTQYF,TGTGCCAGCAGCTTAATGAGCGGGCGCACAGATACGCAGTATTTT
TRBJ2-3,.,TRBV7-8,TRBD2,CASSSLAVLTDTQYF,TGTGCCAGCAGCTCGCTAGCGGTACTCACAGATACGCAGTATTTT
TRBJ2-5,.,TRBV10-3,TRBD1,CAISEGTTGWVQETQYF,TGTGCCATCAGTGAGGGAACGACAGGGTGGGTCCAAGAGACCCAGTACTTC
TRBJ2-5,.,TRBV5-1,.,CASSSKETQYF,TGCGCCAGCAGCAGCAAGGAGACCCAGTACTTC
TRBJ1-1,.,TRBV6-1,TRBD1,CATHRGHENTEAFF,TGTGCCACCCACAGGGGGCATGAGAACACTGAAGCTTTCTTT
TRBJ2-3,.,TRBV7-2,.,CASGPGLGTDTQYF,TGTGCCAGCGGTCCGGGACTCGGCACAGATACGCAGTATTTT
TRBJ2-5,.,TRBV4-2,.,CASSQDRMGETQYF,TGTGCCAGCAGCCAAGATCGGATGGGCGAGACCCAGTACTTC
TRBJ2-1,.,TRBV19,.,CASSIYYSGHNEQFF,TGTGCCAGTAGTATATACTACTCTGGCCACAATGAGCAGTTCTTC
TRBJ1-4,.,TRBV15,TRBD1,CATSDTGEFGEKLFF,TGTGCCACCAGCGATACAGGGGAATTCGGTGAAAAACTGTTTTTT
TRBJ2-7,.,TRBV28,TRBD1,CASSSRQGTGEQYF,TGTGCCAGCAGTTCAAGACAGGGTACGGGGGAGCAGTACTTC
TRBJ2-7,.,TRBV18,.,CASSPDPGNYEQYF,TGTGCCAGCTCACCGGATCCGGGAAACTACGAGCAGTACTTC
TRBJ1-5,few,TRBV2,.,CASSEWGQVQPQHF,TGTGCCAGCAGTGAGTGGGGGCAGGTTCAGCCCCAGCATTTT
TRBJ2-2,.,TRBV4-1,.,CASSQDLQGRLVTGELFF,TGCGCCAGCAGCCAAGATCTACAGGGGAGGTTGGTGACCGGGGAGCTGTTTTTT
TRBJ1-2,.,TRBV11-2,TRBD1,CASSDRVGYGYTF,TGTGCCAGCAGCGACAGGGTTGGCTATGGCTACACCTTC
TRBJ2-2,few,TRBV5-1,TRBD2,CASSLSGRQITGELFF,TGCGCCAGCAGCTTAAGCGGGAGACAAATCACCGGGGAGCTGTTTTTT
TRBJ2-7,.,TRBV9,TRBD2,CASSRLAGSSYEQYF,TGTGCCAGCAGCAGACTAGCGGGCAGCTCCTACGAGCAGTACTTC
TRBJ2-7,.,TRBV30,.,CAWSLRGTYEQYF,TGTGCCTGGAGCCTCAGGGGTACCTACGAGCAGTACTTC
TRBJ2-1,.,TRBV7-9,TRBD2,CASSPKSSGGALGLEQFF,TGTGCCAGCAGTCCGAAGTCGTCGGGAGGCGCTCTGGGTCTTGAGCAGTTCTTC
TRBJ2-7,once,TRBV28,TRBD2,CASSAGTSGRKYEQYF,TGTGCCAGCAGCGCCGGGACTAGCGGGAGAAAATACGAGCAGTACTTC
TRBJ2-7,.,TRBV7-9,TRBD2,CASSIREGGYEQYF,TGTGCCAGCAGCATACGGGAGGGGGGGTACGAGCAGTACTTC
TRBJ1-2,.,TRBV5-6,TRBD1,CASSFGQDQYGYTF,TGTGCCAGCAGCTTCGGACAGGATCAGTATGGCTACACCTTC
TRBJ1-1,.,TRBV28,TRBD1,CASSLDRAMNTEAFF,TGTGCCAGCAGTCTAGACAGGGCCATGAACACTGAAGCTTTCTTT
TRBJ2-2,once,TRBV11-3,TRBD1,CASSLANRGGTGELFF,TGTGCCAGCAGCTTAGCAAACAGGGGCGGCACCGGGGAGCTGTTTTTT
TRBJ1-1,.,TRBV28,.,CASSFPRANTEAFF,TGTGCCAGCAGTTTCCCGAGGGCGAACACTGAAGCTTTCTTT
TRBJ2-5,few,TRBV18,.,CASSRGSGGETQYF,TGTGCCAGCTCACGTGGGTCCGGCGGAGAGACCCAGTACTTC
TRBJ2-7,once,TRBV18,TRBD1,CASSASGTGGYEQYF,TGTGCCAGCTCAGCCTCCGGGACAGGGGGCTACGAGCAGTACTTC
TRBJ2-3,.,TRBV10-2,.,CASGGDTQYF,TGCGCCAGCGGAGGAGATACGCAGTATTTT
TRBJ2-1,.,TRBV30,.,CAWSVDANNEQFF,TGTGCCTGGAGTGTAGATGCGAACAATGAGCAGTTCTTC
TRBJ2-1,few,TRBV6-1,.,CASSEAIGRRGNEQFF,TGTGCCAGCAGTGAAGCAATCGGGAGGAGGGGGAATGAGCAGTTCTTC
TRBJ1-4,.,TRBV7-9,TRBD1,CASSRGQGAANEKLFF,TGTGCCAGCAGCCGGGGACAGGGGGCGGCTAATGAAAAACTGTTTTTT
TRBJ1-3,.,TRBV7-8,.,CASSSYRLGSGNTIYF,TGTGCCAGCAGCTCCTACAGGCTGGGCTCTGGAAACACCATATATTTT
TRBJ2-5,once,TRBV4-2,.,CASSQRVGTPPGETQYF,TGTGCCAGCAGCCAAAGGGTGGGGACTCCCCCCGGAGAGACCCAGTACTTC
TRBJ1-2,.,TRBV2,.,CASSEVLRRGGYGYTF,TGTGCCAGCAGTGAAGTTCTTCGGAGAGGGGGCTATGGCTACACCTTC
TRBJ1-1,few,TRBV6-6,.,CASSYRPGQGTEAFF,TGTGCCAGCAGTTATCGTCCAGGGCAGGGAACTGAAGCTTTCTTT